The clone carrying this T cell receptor (beta chain) was recorded once. Its matching antigen is unknown. The data are from a study of Ad26.COV2.S vaccination and SARS-CoV-2 variants. Whole-study results and caveats: Vaccinees and placebo recipients showed similar non-spike TCR breadth.

Noted treatment: some 20 received Ad26.COV2.S at low or high dose, single or two shots; 5 received placebo; per-sample allocation not given. Sampling took place 63 days after the first vaccine or placebo injection. The sample came from a Boston adult aged 18-55 years. V was clipped by 3 bases and J by 2 bases, with 12 bases between them. CDR3 size: 15 residues. Looked up from germline, CDR1 is ENHRY and CDR2 is SYGVKD. The table came from immunoSEQ multiplex PCR; TCRdb's copy has only in-frame clones and leaves some out. Among over 400,000 clones, roughly nine tenths were seen once, and the ten largest hold 2.5% to 3%.

The TCR was taken from a person between 18 and 60 years old who received the Ad26.COV2.S COVID-19 vaccine or a placebo. The source material was peripheral blood, sampled in a trial of Ad26.COV2.S vaccine versus placebo. The rearrangement uses TRBV10-3 and TRBJ2-3; tentatively, D is TRBD1 (5 bases). CDR3 coding DNA: TGTGCCATCAGTGACCCAGGGAACGCCACAGATACGCAGTATTTT. Translating gives CAISDPGNATDTQYF.